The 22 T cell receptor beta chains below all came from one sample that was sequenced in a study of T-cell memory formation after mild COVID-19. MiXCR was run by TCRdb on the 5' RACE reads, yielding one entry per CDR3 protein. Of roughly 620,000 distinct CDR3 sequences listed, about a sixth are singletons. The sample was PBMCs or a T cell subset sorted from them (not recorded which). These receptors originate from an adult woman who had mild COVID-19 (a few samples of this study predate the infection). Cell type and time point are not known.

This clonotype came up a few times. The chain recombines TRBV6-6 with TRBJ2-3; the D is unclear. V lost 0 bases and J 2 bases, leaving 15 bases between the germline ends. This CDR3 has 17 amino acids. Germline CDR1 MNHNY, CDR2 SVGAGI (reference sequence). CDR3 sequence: CASSYSAGKDFTDTQYF. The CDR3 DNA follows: TGTGCCAGCAGTTACTCAGCCGGTAAAGACTTCACAGATACGCAGTATTTT.

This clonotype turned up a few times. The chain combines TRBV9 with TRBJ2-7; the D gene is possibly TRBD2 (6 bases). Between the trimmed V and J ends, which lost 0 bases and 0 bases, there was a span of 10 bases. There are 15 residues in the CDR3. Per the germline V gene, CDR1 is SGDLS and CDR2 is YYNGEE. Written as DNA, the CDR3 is TGTGCCAGCAGCGTAGCGGGGGAGCTCTCCTACGAGCAGTACTTC. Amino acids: CASSVAGELSYEQYF. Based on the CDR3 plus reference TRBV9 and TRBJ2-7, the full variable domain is DSGVTQTPKHLITATGQRVTLRCSPRSGDLSVYWYQQSLDQGLQFLIQYYNGEERAKGNILERFSAQQFPDLHSELNLSSLELGDSALYFCASSVAGELSYEQYFGPGTRLTVT.

The CDR3 nucleotides are TGCGCCAGCAGCTTGGGGGCCGGGACAGTCTCCTACAATGAGCAGTTCTTC. Encoded protein: CASSLGAGTVSYNEQFF. The chain recombines TRBV5-1 with TRBJ2-1; TRBD1 aligns across 7 bases. The CDR3 loop spans 17 amino acids. The trim removed 0 bases at V and 0 bases at J, leaving 6 bases unmatched. Germline V CDR1 and CDR2: SGHRS, YFSETQ.

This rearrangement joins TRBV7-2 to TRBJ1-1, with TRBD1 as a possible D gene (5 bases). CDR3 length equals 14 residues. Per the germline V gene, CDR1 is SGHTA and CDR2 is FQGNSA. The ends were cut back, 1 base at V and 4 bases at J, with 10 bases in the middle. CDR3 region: CASSLGFRATEAFF. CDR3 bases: TGTGCCAGCAGCTTAGGCTTCAGGGCCACTGAAGCTTTCTTT.

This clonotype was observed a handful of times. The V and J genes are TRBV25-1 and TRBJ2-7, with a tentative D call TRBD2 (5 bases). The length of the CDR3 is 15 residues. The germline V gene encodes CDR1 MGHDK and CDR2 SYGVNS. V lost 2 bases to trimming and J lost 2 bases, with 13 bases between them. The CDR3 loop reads CASSEDRGKTYEQYF. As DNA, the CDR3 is TGTGCCAGCAGTGAAGATCGGGGAAAAACCTACGAGCAGTACTTC.

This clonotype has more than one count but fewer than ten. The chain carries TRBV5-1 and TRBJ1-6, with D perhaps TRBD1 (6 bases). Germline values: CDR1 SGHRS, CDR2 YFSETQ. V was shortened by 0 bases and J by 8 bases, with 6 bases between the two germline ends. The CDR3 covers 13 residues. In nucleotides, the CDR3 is TGCGCCAGCAGCTTGGGACAGGATTCACCCCTCCACTTT. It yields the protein CASSLGQDSPLHF.

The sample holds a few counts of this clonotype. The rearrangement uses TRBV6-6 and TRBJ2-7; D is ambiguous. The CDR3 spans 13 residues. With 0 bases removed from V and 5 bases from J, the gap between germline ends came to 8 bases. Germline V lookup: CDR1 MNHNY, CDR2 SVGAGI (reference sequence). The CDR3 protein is CASSYSAGDEQYF. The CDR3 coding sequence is TGTGCCAGCAGTTACTCCGCAGGCGACGAGCAGTACTTC.

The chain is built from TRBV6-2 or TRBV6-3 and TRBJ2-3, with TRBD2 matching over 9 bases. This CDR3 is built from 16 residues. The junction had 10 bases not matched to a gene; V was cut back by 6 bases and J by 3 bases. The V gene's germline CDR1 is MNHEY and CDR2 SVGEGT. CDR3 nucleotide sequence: TGTGCCAGCAGACAAGCCGAAGCGGGAGGAACAGATACGCAGTATTTT. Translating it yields CASRQAEAGGTDTQYF.

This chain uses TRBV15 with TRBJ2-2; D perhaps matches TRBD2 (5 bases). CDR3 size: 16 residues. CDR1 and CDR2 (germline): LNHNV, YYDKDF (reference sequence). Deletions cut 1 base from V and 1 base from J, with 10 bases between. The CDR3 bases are TGTGCCACCAGCAGAGTCCGGACTTGGAACACCGGGGAGCTGTTTTTT. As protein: CATSRVRTWNTGELFF.

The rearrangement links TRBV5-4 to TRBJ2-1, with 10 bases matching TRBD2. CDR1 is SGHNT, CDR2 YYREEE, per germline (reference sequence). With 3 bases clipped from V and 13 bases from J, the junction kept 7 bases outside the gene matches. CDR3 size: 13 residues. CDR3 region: CASSSWTSGSQFF. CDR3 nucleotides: TGTGCCAGCAGCTCCTGGACTAGCGGTTCTCAGTTCTTC.

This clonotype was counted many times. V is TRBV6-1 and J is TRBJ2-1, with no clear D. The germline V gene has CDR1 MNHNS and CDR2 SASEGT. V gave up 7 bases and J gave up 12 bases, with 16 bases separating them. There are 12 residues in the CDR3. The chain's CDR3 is CASKVGLRPQFF. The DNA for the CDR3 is TGTGCCAGCAAAGTAGGGCTGAGACCGCAGTTCTTC.

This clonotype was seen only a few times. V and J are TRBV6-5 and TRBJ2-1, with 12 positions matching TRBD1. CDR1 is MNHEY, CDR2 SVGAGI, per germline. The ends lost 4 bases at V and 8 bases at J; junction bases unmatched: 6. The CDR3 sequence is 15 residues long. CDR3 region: CASSSRGQGADEQFF. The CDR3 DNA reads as TGTGCCAGCAGTTCTCGGGGACAGGGGGCAGATGAGCAGTTCTTC.

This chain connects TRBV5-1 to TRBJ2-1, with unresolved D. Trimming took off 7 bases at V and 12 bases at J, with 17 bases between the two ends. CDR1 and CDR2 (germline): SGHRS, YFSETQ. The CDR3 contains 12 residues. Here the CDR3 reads CASEAPANGQFF. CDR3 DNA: TGCGCCAGCGAGGCCCCTGCTAACGGGCAGTTCTTC. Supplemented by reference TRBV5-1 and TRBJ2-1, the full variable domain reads KAGVTQTPRYLIKTRGQQVTLSCSPISGHRSVSWYQQTPGQGLQFLFEYFSETQRNKGNFPGRFSGRQFSNSRSEMNVSTLELGDSALYLCASEAPANGQFFGPGTRLTVL.

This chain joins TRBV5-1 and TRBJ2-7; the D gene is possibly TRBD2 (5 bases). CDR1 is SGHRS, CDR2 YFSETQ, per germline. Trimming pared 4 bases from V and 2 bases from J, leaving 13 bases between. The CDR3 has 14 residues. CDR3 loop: CASSPQDSAYEQYF. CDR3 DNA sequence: TGCGCCAGCAGCCCGCAGGACTCAGCCTACGAGCAGTACTTC.

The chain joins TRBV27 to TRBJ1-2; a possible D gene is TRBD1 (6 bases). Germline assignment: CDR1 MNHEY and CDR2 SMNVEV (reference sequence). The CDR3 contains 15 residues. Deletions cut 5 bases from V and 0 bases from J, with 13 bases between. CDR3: CASSPSGAPNYGYTF. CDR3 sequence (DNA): TGTGCCAGCAGTCCTTCAGGGGCCCCTAACTATGGCTACACCTTC.

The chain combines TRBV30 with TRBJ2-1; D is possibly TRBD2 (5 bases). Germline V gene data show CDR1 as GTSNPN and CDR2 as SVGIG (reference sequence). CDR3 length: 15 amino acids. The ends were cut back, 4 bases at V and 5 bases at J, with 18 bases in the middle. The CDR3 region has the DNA TGTGCCTGGAACCCGTTGGGCCTAGCCCACAATGAGCAGTTCTTC. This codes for CAWNPLGLAHNEQFF. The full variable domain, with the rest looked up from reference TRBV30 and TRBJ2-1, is SQTIHQWPATLVQPVGSPLSLECTVEGTSNPNLYWYRQAAGRGLQLLFYSVGIGQISSEVPQNLSASRPQDRQFILSSKKLLLSDSGFYLCAWNPLGLAHNEQFFGPGTRLTVL.

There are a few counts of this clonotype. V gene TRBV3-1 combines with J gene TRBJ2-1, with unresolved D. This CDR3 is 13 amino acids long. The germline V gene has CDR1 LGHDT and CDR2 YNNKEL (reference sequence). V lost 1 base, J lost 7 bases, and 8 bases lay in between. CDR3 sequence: CASSQGTWNEQFF. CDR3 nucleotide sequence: TGTGCCAGCAGCCAAGGTACTTGGAATGAGCAGTTCTTC.

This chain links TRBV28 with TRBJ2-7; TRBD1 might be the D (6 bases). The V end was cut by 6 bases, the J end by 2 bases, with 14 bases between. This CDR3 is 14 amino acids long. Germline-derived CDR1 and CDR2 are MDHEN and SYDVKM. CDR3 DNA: TGTGCCAGCAGCGACAGGCTAAACGCCTACGAGCAGTACTTC. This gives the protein CASSDRLNAYEQYF. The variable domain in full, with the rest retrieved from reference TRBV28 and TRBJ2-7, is DVKVTQSSRYLVKRTGEKVFLECVQDMDHENMFWYRQDPGLGLRLIYFSYDVKMKEKGDIPEGYSVSREKKERFSLILESASTNQTSMYLCASSDRLNAYEQYFGPGTRLTVT.

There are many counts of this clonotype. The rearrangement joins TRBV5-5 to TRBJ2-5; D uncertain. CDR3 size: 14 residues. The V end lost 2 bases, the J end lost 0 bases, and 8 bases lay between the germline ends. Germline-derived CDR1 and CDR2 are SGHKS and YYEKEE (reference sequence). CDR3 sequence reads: CASSLQIHQETQYF. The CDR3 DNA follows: TGTGCCAGCAGCTTACAGATTCACCAAGAGACCCAGTACTTC. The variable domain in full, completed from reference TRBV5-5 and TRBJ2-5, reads DAGVTQSPTHLIKTRGQQVTLRCSPISGHKSVSWYQQVLGQGPQFIFQYYEKEERGRGNFPDRFSARQFPNYSSELNVNALLLGDSALYLCASSLQIHQETQYFGPGTRLLVL.

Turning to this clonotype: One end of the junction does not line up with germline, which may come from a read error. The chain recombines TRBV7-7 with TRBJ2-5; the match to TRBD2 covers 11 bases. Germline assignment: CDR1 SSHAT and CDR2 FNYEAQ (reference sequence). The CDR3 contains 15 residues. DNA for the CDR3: TGTGCTAGCAGCTTAAGCCTAGCGGGAGGAGAGACCCAGTACTTC. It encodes CASSLSLAGGETQYF.

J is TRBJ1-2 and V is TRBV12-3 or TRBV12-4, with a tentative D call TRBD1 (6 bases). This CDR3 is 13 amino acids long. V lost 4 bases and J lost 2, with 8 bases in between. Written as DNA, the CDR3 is TGTGCCAGCAGTTCAGGGGAGAACTATGGCTACACCTTC. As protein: CASSSGENYGYTF.

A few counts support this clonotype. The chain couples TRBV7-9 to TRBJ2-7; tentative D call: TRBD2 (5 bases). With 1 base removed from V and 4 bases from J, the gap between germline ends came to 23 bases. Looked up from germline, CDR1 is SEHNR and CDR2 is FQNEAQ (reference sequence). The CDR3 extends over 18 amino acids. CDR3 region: CASSLGLVSEGRRYEQYF. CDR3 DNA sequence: TGTGCCAGCAGCTTAGGTCTGGTTTCCGAGGGTAGGAGGTACGAGCAGTACTTC.